This TCR beta chain was sequenced in a study of T cells in Graves' hyperthyroidism and ophthalmopathy. Study summary: Peripheral blood draws took place at initial diagnosis, ahead of any treatment.

Patients between 18 and 65 years old had hyperthyroidism, newly diagnosed and lasting under 2 months. The CDR3 is made up of 15 amino acids. V lost 4 bases, J lost 1 base, and 3 bases stayed unmatched. Germline V lookup: CDR1 LGHDT, CDR2 YNNKEL (reference sequence). This clonotype was seen repeatedly, ten times or more. The CDR3 regions of TCR beta were amplified from RNA transcripts. In the first-round RT-PCR of the TCR CDR3, the HTBI primer set was used. MiXCR, applied by TCRdb to the multiplex PCR reads, yields one record per CDR3 protein. The sample consists of approximately 610,000 distinct CDR3 sequences, 16% of them appearing once.

The sequenced material came from blood. This TCR was recovered from a woman under 30 with Graves' hyperthyroidism. This rearrangement joins TRBV3-1 to TRBJ2-3, with TRBD2 matching over 9 bases. The chain's CDR3 is CASSRGRAGTDTQYF. The CDR3 DNA reads as TGTGCCAGCAGCCGCGGGAGGGCCGGCACAGATACGCAGTATTTT.